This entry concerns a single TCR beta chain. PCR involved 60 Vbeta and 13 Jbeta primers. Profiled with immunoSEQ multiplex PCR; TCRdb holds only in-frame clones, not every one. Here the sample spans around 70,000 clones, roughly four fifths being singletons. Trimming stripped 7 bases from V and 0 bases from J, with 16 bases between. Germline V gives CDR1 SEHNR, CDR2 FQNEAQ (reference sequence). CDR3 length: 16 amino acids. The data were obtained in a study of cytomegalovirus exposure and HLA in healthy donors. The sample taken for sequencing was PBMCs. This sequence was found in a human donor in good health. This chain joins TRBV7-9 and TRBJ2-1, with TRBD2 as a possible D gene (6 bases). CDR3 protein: CASTNSGESSYNEQFF. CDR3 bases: TGTGCCAGCACCAACTCGGGGGAGAGCTCCTACAATGAGCAGTTCTTC. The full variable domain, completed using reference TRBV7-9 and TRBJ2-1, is DTGVSQNPRHKITKRGQNVTFRCDPISEHNRLYWYRQTLGQGPEFLTYFQNEAQLEKSRLLSDRFSAERPKGSFSTLEIQRTEQGDSAMYLCASTNSGESSYNEQFFGPGTRLTVL.